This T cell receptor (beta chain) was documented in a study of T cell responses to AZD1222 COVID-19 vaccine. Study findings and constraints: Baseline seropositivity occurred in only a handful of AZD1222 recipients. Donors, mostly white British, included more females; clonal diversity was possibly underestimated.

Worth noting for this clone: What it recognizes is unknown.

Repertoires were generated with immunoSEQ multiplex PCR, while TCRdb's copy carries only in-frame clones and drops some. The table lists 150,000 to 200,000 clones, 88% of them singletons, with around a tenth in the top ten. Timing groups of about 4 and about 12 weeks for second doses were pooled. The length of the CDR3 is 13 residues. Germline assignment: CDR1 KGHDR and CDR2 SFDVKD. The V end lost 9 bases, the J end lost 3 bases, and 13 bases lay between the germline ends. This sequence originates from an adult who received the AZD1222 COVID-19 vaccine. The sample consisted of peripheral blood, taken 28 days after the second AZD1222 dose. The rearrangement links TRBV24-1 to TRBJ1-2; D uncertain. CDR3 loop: CATGDGADYGYTF. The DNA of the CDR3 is TGTGCCACCGGGGATGGAGCGGACTATGGCTACACCTTC.